Presented here are 25 T cell receptor beta chains from one specimen sequenced in a study of T cells in Graves' hyperthyroidism and ophthalmopathy. TCR beta CDR3 regions were amplified from RNA transcripts. The HTBI primer set was used in a first-round RT-PCR of the TCR CDR3. TCRdb processed the multiplex PCR reads anew with MiXCR; each CDR3 protein has one entry. Among over 650,000 distinct CDR3 sequences listed, roughly 17% were seen once. Sequenced: blood. The source is a man younger than 35 with Graves' hyperthyroidism.

This clonotype came up many times. A junction end diverges from the germline sequence, so it may reflect a read error. The chain is built from TRBV11-1 and TRBJ2-3; D unclear. The CDR3 runs to 15 residues. Germline loops: CDR1 SGHAT, CDR2 FQDESV (reference sequence). DNA of the CDR3: TGTGCCAGCAGCGCCGGCCGACACCGCACAAATACGCAGTATTTT. This codes for CASSAGRHRTNTQYF.

This clonotype was seen ten or more times. The genes are TRBV28 and TRBJ2-7; D gene unclear. This CDR3 region has 12 residues. V shed 6 bases and J shed 2 bases, with 8 bases lying between them. Germline V gene data show CDR1 as MDHEN and CDR2 as SYDVKM. The CDR3 DNA reads as TGTGCCAGCAGCCCACTGGCCTACGAGCAGTACTTC. It specifies CASSPLAYEQYF.

The chain is built from TRBV12-3 or TRBV12-4 and TRBJ1-2; D is unclear. This CDR3 is 12 amino acids long. Deletions cut 3 bases from V and 9 bases from J, with 11 bases between. CDR3 bases: TGTGCCAGCAGTTTTGAGGGTTTTAGCTACACCTTC. Translated, it gives CASSFEGFSYTF.

This clonotype was observed at least ten times. This sequence joins TRBV7-9 and TRBJ2-3, with D unresolved. Germline V CDR1 and CDR2: SEHNR, FQNEAQ (reference sequence). Trimming cost V 2 bases and J 2 bases, with 11 bases left between them. The CDR3 contains 15 residues. DNA for the CDR3: TGTGCCAGCAGCTTATATGCTTACTCCACAGATACGCAGTATTTT. This translates into CASSLYAYSTDTQYF. Together with reference TRBV7-9 and TRBJ2-3, the CDR3 gives the full variable domain: DTGVSQNPRHKITKRGQNVTFRCDPISEHNRLYWYRQTLGQGPEFLTYFQNEAQLEKSRLLSDRFSAERPKGSFSTLEIQRTEQGDSAMYLCASSLYAYSTDTQYFGPGTRLTVL.

The chain employs TRBV20-1 and TRBJ1-4; possibly TRBD1 for D (6 bases). This CDR3 contains 16 residues. The V gene lost 0 bases and the J gene lost 7 bases, with 18 bases spanning the gap. From germline, CDR1 is DFQATT and CDR2 SNEGSKA (reference sequence). This chain's CDR3 is CSARDRIPGGSEKLFF. The CDR3 nucleotides are TGCAGTGCTAGAGATCGAATTCCCGGGGGCAGTGAAAAACTGTTTTTT.

A word on this clonotype: One end of the junction does not line up with germline, which may come from a read error. The chain employs TRBV24-1 and TRBJ2-1; D uncertain. This CDR3 region has 14 residues. Germline CDR1 and CDR2: KGHDR and SFDVKD. CDR3 amino acids: CAISDLKGNNEQFF. The CDR3 DNA is TGTGCCATCAGTGATTTGAAGGGTAACAATGAGCAGTTCTTC.

This clonotype was observed at least ten times. CDR3 bases: TGTGCCAGCAGCTTGGGGGGGATGTACAATGAGCAGTTCTTC. This encodes CASSLGGMYNEQFF. The chain carries TRBV5-5 and TRBJ2-1, with D tentatively TRBD1 or TRBD2 (5 bases each). In germline, CDR1 is SGHKS, CDR2 YYEKEE (reference sequence). Deletions cut 0 bases from V and 4 bases from J, with 8 bases between. The CDR3 has 14 residues.

CDR3 in amino acids: CSARSGSHEQYF. In nucleotides, the CDR3 is TGCAGTGCCCGGAGCGGGAGTCACGAGCAGTACTTC. The chain has TRBV20-1 and TRBJ2-7; 8 bases agree with TRBD2. V was clipped by 6 bases and J by 5 bases; unmatched bases: 6. Looked up from germline, CDR1 is DFQATT and CDR2 is SNEGSKA (reference sequence). The CDR3 extends over 12 amino acids.

Concerning this clonotype: Lacking the conserved final phenylalanine or tryptophan, this CDR3 likely reflects a read error. The chain links TRBV3-1 to TRBJ2-7, with no clear D. This CDR3 is 11 amino acids long. Germline-derived CDR1 and CDR2 are LGHDT and YNNKEL (reference sequence). Trimming took off 2 bases at V and 3 bases at J, with 2 bases between the two ends. This CDR3 is CASSQIYEQYL. For the CDR3, the DNA is TGTGCCAGCAGCCAAATCTACGAGCAGTACCTC.

Many counts were recorded for this clonotype. This chain uses TRBV11-2 with TRBJ2-1; TRBD1 agrees at 9 bases. The CDR3 loop spans 15 amino acids. CDR1 and CDR2 from the germline V gene are SGHAT and FQNNGV. V was clipped by 5 bases and J by 4 bases; unmatched bases: 6. The CDR3 is CASSQDRGPYNEQFF. The CDR3 nucleotides are TGTGCCAGCAGCCAGGACAGGGGACCTTACAATGAGCAGTTCTTC.

The chain employs TRBV20-1 and TRBJ2-5, with D possibly matching TRBD2 (5 bases). Trimming removed 6 bases at V and 5 bases at J, with 13 bases between. Germline V lookup: CDR1 DFQATT, CDR2 SNEGSKA (reference sequence). CDR3 length: 12 residues. CDR3 in amino acids: CSATTQRETQYF. The CDR3 DNA follows: TGCAGTGCCACTACCCAGCGGGAGACCCAGTACTTC.

The rearrangement uses TRBV18 and TRBJ1-2; no clear D gene. Germline V gene sequence: CDR1 KGHSH, CDR2 LQKENI. The CDR3 is made up of 14 amino acids. V was shortened by 4 bases and J by 5 bases, with 14 bases between the two germline ends. DNA for the CDR3: TGTGCCAGCTCACTGCTAAGGGAAGAGTATGGCTACACCTTC. This sequence encodes CASSLLREEYGYTF.

This clonotype appeared many times. V gene TRBV7-2 combines with J gene TRBJ2-1, with D hard to call. The CDR3 spans 15 residues. CDR1 SGHTA and CDR2 FQGNSA come from the germline V gene. V was trimmed by 6 bases and J by 0 bases, leaving 12 bases between them. CDR3 loop: CASRILQSSYNEQFF. CDR3 in DNA: TGTGCCAGCAGAATTCTCCAGAGCTCCTACAATGAGCAGTTCTTC.

The V and J genes are TRBV4-1 and TRBJ2-1; TRBD2 might be the D (8 bases). The CDR3 contains 17 residues. The germline gives CDR1 MGHRA, CDR2 YSYEKL. V was cut by 2 bases and J by 8 bases, with 22 bases left in between. CDR3 sequence reads: CASSQSGGDSENDEQFF. The DNA for the CDR3 is TGCGCCAGCAGCCAATCGGGGGGGGACAGCGAGAATGATGAGCAGTTCTTC.

This clonotype came up many times. The rearrangement uses TRBV28 and TRBJ2-3; 8 nucleotides agree with TRBD2. From germline, CDR1 is MDHEN and CDR2 SYDVKM. This CDR3 has 15 amino acids. Trimming removed 4 bases from V and 2 bases from J; junction bases left unmatched: 5. CDR3 sequence: CASSWRREDTDTQYF. Written as DNA, the CDR3 is TGTGCCAGCAGTTGGAGGCGGGAGGACACAGATACGCAGTATTTT.

The sample holds many counts of this clonotype. The chain recombines TRBV11-1 with TRBJ2-6; D unresolved. The V end lost 3 bases, the J end lost 0 bases, and 12 bases lay between the germline ends. The CDR3 consists of 17 residues. CDR1 is SGHAT, CDR2 FQDESV, per germline (reference sequence). CDR3 in DNA: TGTGCCAGCAGCTTTAGACGATCAGGCTCTGGGGCCAACGTCCTGACTTTC. Translated, it gives CASSFRRSGSGANVLTF.

This clonotype has a count of ten or more. The genes are TRBV28 and TRBJ2-7; possible D gene TRBD2, 5 bases. Germline V gene data show CDR1 as MDHEN and CDR2 as SYDVKM. This CDR3 comprises 15 residues. The V end lost 2 bases, the J end lost 2 bases, and 13 bases lay between the germline ends. CDR3 loop: CASSLGFGVAYEQYF. The CDR3 nucleotides read TGTGCCAGCAGTTTAGGGTTCGGGGTAGCCTACGAGCAGTACTTC.

This clonotype was recorded at least ten times. This chain links TRBV28 with TRBJ2-1; 12 bases match TRBD2. CDR1 and CDR2 (germline): MDHEN, SYDVKM. Germline trimming cut 4 bases from V and 9 bases from J; bases unmatched to any gene: 10. The CDR3 is 16 amino acids. CDR3 amino acids: CASSSVTSGRFGEQFF. The CDR3 nucleotides are TGTGCCAGCAGTTCCGTGACTAGCGGGAGATTTGGTGAGCAGTTCTTC.

This clonotype was recorded a few times. CDR3 bases: TGCGCCAGCAGCCAAGGGGCCCTAGTCGCCAAAAACATTCAGTACTTC. Its translation: CASSQGALVAKNIQYF. The rearrangement uses TRBV5-1 and TRBJ2-4; D perhaps matches TRBD1 (5 bases). This CDR3 region has 16 residues. The V end lost 4 bases, the J end lost 1 base, and 15 bases lay between the germline ends. The germline CDR1 and CDR2 sequences are SGHRS and YFSETQ.

This clonotype was detected ten times or more. The chain combines TRBV28 with TRBJ2-2; 10 bases align to TRBD2. In germline, CDR1 is MDHEN, CDR2 SYDVKM. Losses at the gene ends were 10 bases for V and 6 bases for J; bases not matched to a gene: 8. The CDR3 is 14 residues long. The CDR3 sequence: CAILPSGSSGELFF. The CDR3 nucleotides are TGTGCCATCCTCCCTAGCGGGAGTTCCGGGGAGCTGTTTTTT.

This clonotype was counted between two and nine times. The V gene is TRBV18, the J gene TRBJ2-6, with a weak D call TRBD1 (6 bases). The V gene lost 10 bases and the J gene lost 3 bases, with 16 bases spanning the gap. Germline CDR1 is KGHSH and CDR2 is LQKENI. This CDR3 region has 15 residues. The CDR3, as DNA: TGTGCCAACTCTGAAACAGGGAGTGGGGCCAACGTCCTGACTTTC. The encoded protein is CANSETGSGANVLTF.

The chain combines TRBV7-3 with TRBJ2-1; 7 positions agree with TRBD1. This CDR3 spans 14 amino acids. Trimming at V came to 4 bases and at J to 5 bases, leaving 5 bases not matched to a gene. Germline CDR1 is SGHTA and CDR2 is FQGTGA. The CDR3 sequence: CASSSHTGDNEQFF. For the CDR3, the DNA is TGTGCCAGCAGCTCACACACAGGGGACAATGAGCAGTTCTTC. Variable domain in full (rest from reference TRBV7-3 and TRBJ2-1): GAGVSQTPSNKVTEKGKYVELRCDPISGHTALYWYRQSLGQGPEFLIYFQGTGAADDSGLPNDRFFAVRPEGSVSTLKIQRTERGDSAVYLCASSSHTGDNEQFFGPGTRLTVL.

This clonotype appeared a few times. One junction end disagrees with the germline gene, perhaps due to a read error. This chain links TRBV24-1 with TRBJ2-1; D uncertain. The CDR3 totals 14 residues. The germline gives CDR1 KGHDR, CDR2 SFDVKD. The CDR3 region has the DNA TGTGCCACCCGTGAGTCCCCGCCCTACAATGAGCAGTTCTTC. Encoded protein: CATRESPPYNEQFF.

This clonotype was detected a few times. The chain carries TRBV27 and TRBJ1-5; D perhaps matches TRBD1 (5 bases). V was shortened by 3 bases and J by 3 bases, with 12 bases between the two germline ends. Per the germline V gene, CDR1 is MNHEY and CDR2 is SMNVEV (reference sequence). CDR3 length equals 15 residues. The CDR3 protein is CASSFEGRFNQPQHF. DNA for the CDR3: TGTGCCAGCAGTTTCGAGGGGCGGTTCAATCAGCCCCAGCATTTT.

This clonotype was counted only a few times. The chain has TRBV10-3 and TRBJ1-4, with D perhaps TRBD1 (6 bases). The CDR3 runs to 13 residues. From germline, CDR1 is ENHRY and CDR2 SYGVKD. Trimming removed 5 bases from V and 8 bases from J, with 12 bases in between. The CDR3 sequence is CAISPGVEEKLFF. Here the CDR3 DNA reads TGTGCCATCAGTCCAGGGGTGGAGGAAAAACTGTTTTTT.